This T cell receptor (beta chain) was sequenced in a study of a mutant IDH1 vaccine in newly diagnosed glioma (dated by TCRdb to the early 2020s). With respect to the entire study: Patients were given eight vaccinations, in weeks 1, 3, 5, 7, 11, 15, 19 and 23, which matched visits V03 through V10. For exploratory analyses, around 23 treated patients had longitudinal TCRB deep sequencing done wherever samples were available. Peripheral blood was collected at six visits: V03 (baseline), V05, V07, V10, V12 and V13. Vaccination was initiated 4-6 weeks after radiotherapy alone, or concurrently with temozolomide cycles in the chemotherapy-containing groups. Before enrollment, patients had received standard therapy of radiotherapy alone, temozolomide alone, or radiochemotherapy with temozolomide; most received the combination. The approximately 32 treated patients were approximately 62% male and around 40% female, with a mean age of 40.4 years.

On the study overall, not on this receptor specifically: It was noted by the authors that analyses of patient blood samples could not be reproduced owing to sample limitations. Selection of PBMC samples for TCRB deep sequencing was based on availability. No apparent relationship was observed between pseudoprogression and alterations in the top peripheral T cell clonotypes detected by TCRB sequencing. Immune responses induced by the vaccine were seen in more than 85% of patients across multiple MHC alleles.

The CDR3 runs 15 residues from the cysteine to the phenylalanine. Only the CDR3 region is kept as DNA, spanning 45 bases read in frame from base 1. Unmatched junction bases come to 5, with V trimmed by 3 bases and J by 4 bases. The germline V gene yields LGHNA for CDR1 and YNFKEQ for CDR2. The library was prepared using the immunoSEQ multiplex PCR assay. Rearranged TCR beta chain sequences were amplified with the hsTCRB Kit following the manufacturer's protocol. TCRB libraries were sequenced on an Illumina MiSeq. As for the original processing: Demultiplexing, trimming and gene mapping were performed with the kit vendor's proprietary platform. This is the immuneACCESS table as TCRdb keeps it, with only in-frame sequences that have V and J called. A part of the clones is gone; compared with another copy, unresolved V genes explain less than half, and the rest is unexplained. V, J and clone size are those of that table, while D and trimming were read from the DNA. The sample profile shows approximately 62,000 clones; about 88% of them were found once. Together, the top ten hold approximately 4% of the sample.

Comment on this clone: What this receptor recognizes is not known. Base qualities were left out, and no much larger clone turns up one base away.

This specimen's time point label, interpreted: week 23, last vaccination. Every vaccine dose consisted of 300 ug of a 20-mer mutant IDH1 peptide in Montanide, administered subcutaneously together with topical imiquimod. The donors had newly diagnosed IDH1-mutant astrocytomas of WHO grade 3 or 4 that showed loss of nuclear ATRX. The samples were drawn from NOA16, a multicentre, single-arm, open-label phase I trial in Germany that tested a mutant IDH1 peptide vaccine in humans for the first time. Genomic DNA for TCRB sequencing was extracted from EDTA blood using the DNeasy Blood and Tissue Kit. Sample: PBMCs, taken from a glioma patient whose treatment included an IDH1 peptide vaccine. Here the chain combines TRBV4-2 and TRBJ2-3; 9 of the junction bases match TRBD1. This clonotype was sampled from a man younger than 45 with glioma. In nucleotides, the sequence is TGTGCCAGCAGCCAGGACAACAGGGGGCCAGATACGCAGTATTTT. It specifies CASSQDNRGPDTQYF.